A selection of T cell receptor beta chains follows, all from one sample in a study of cytomegalovirus exposure and HLA in healthy donors. Assay: immunoSEQ multiplex PCR; the TCRdb copy retains only in-frame clones and omits some. The sample holds 150,000 to 200,000 clones, more than 75% seen once. Sequences were obtained from PBMCs. These TCRs come from a man aged 18 to 35 in good health and CMV-seropositive. Each CDR3 is given with its conserved first and last residue. Clone size appears in some rows only: once, few, many, or a class for an expanded clone.

>TRBJ2-2|TRBV6-5|.
CASSGTKLQTGELFF
>TRBJ1-4|TRBV5-3|.
CARSGREKNEKLFF
>TRBJ2-6|TRBV19|.
CASSIGSGANVLTF
>TRBJ1-2|TRBV7-9|.
CASSLEGWGRNNYGYTF
>TRBJ1-2|TRBV18|once
CASSPSAIPNYGYTF
>TRBJ2-2|TRBV29-1|.
CSVEGGVDTGELFF
>TRBJ2-7|TRBV30|.
CAWRLAGVYEQYF
>TRBJ2-1|TRBV2|.
CASSVAGDEQFF
>TRBJ2-7|TRBV5-1|.
CASSLEMVAGVQYF
>TRBJ2-4|TRBV18|.
CASSRLTSPKNIQYF
>TRBJ1-1|TRBV28|.
CATTTGNYDTEAFF
>TRBJ1-1|TRBV28|.
CASSLPRGNTEAFF
>TRBJ2-1|TRBV30|.
CAWRVGSGINDNEQFF
>TRBJ2-3|TRBV6-4|many
CASSESAGGSTDTQYF
>TRBJ2-1|TRBV13|.
CASSSDAGNEQFF
>TRBJ1-5|TRBV19|many
CASSSIQGQGNQPQHF
>TRBJ1-5|TRBV5-8|.
CASSYGQPNSNQPQHF
>TRBJ1-2|TRBV27|.
CASSSSPTGSYGYTF
>TRBJ2-3|TRBV27|.
CASSLSWAGERPDTQYF
>TRBJ2-2|TRBV27|.
CASSLLGLADTGELFF
>TRBJ2-1|TRBV7-3|.
CASSLGAGAANEQFF
>TRBJ1-5|TRBV2|.
CASSRQGLSNQPQHF
>TRBJ2-7|TRBV11-2|.
CASSRIPGQGPYEQYF
>TRBJ1-2|TRBV6-1|.
CASSERDRVYGYTF
>TRBJ2-7|TRBV11-2|.
CASSFREQYF
>TRBJ1-2|TRBV30|few
CAWSARGQRGYTF
>TRBJ1-5|TRBV15|.
CATSRAQGARGNQPQHF
>TRBJ2-1|TRBV11-1|.
CASSQRTGVTYNEQFF
>TRBJ2-6|TRBV28|once
CASSKTASGANVLTF
>TRBJ2-1|TRBV6-4|.
CASSFPGGEQFF
>TRBJ2-3|TRBV19|.
CASLHGGGTDTQYF
>TRBJ2-5|TRBV19|few
CASSRQGGGQETQYF
>TRBJ2-7|TRBV11-2|.
CASSLWLSSYEQYF
>TRBJ1-2|TRBV27|.
CASSFSGVGNYGYTF
>TRBJ2-1|TRBV27|once
CASEPGLAGYNEQFF
>TRBJ1-4|TRBV2|.
CASSADRGNEKLFF
>TRBJ2-7|TRBV15|.
CATSPGLAGEQYF
>TRBJ1-2|TRBV25-1|.
CASSTGPTFHYGYTF
>TRBJ1-5|TRBV28|.
CASSLGTALSNQPQHF
>TRBJ1-2|TRBV5-1|few
CASSATGAGYTF
>TRBJ1-1|TRBV2|.
CASSSRTEAFF
>TRBJ2-2|TRBV15|.
CATSKGTLSNTGELFF
>TRBJ2-4|TRBV7-9|.
CASGTVDIQYF
>TRBJ2-7|TRBV20-1|once
CSASLGGQYF
>TRBJ2-7|TRBV5-4|.
CASSSRQGTQSWDF
>TRBJ2-6|TRBV10-3|.
CAISDPGSSGANVLTF
>TRBJ2-3|TRBV6-5|.
CASREFGDTQYF
>TRBJ1-2|TRBV2|.
CASSGSRNRKEGYTF
>TRBJ1-2|TRBV2|few
CASTPDRATGYTF
>TRBJ2-5|TRBV7-2|.
CASSPTTGYGETQYF
>TRBJ2-1|TRBV28|.
CASSLRGVARNEQFF
>TRBJ1-2|TRBV6-5|.
CASSRVPNYGYTF
>TRBJ2-5|TRBV4-3|.
CASSPDRGAVETQYF
>TRBJ1-2|TRBV5-1|.
CASSSTATHYGYTF
>TRBJ2-2|TRBV9|.
CASSVGARELFF
>TRBJ2-1|TRBV4-2|.
CASSQDLGSGSLYEQFF
>TRBJ1-2|TRBV15|.
CATSTNRAPHYGYTF